This T cell receptor beta chain was sequenced during a study of cytomegalovirus exposure and HLA in healthy donors. Nominal health characterized the donors when sampled, though unrecorded immune exposures were likely. Vbeta (60) and Jbeta (13) primers were used in the PCR. Some clones are missing from TCRdb's copy, which holds only in-frame ones; the method was immunoSEQ multiplex PCR. Counted here are 100,000 to 150,000 clones, approximately 75% occurring once; the ten biggest clones make up 3% to 3.5%. Germline CDR1 and CDR2: MRHNA and SNTAGT. The CDR3 is 13 residues long. V dropped 4 bases and J dropped 5; count of bases not matched to a gene: 2.

The source is a woman aged 50 to 65 in good health and CMV-seronegative. The V and J genes are TRBV6-4 and TRBJ2-5; 9 positions match TRBD1. The sequenced sample was PBMCs. For the CDR3, the DNA is TGTGCCAGCAGTGGCGGACAGGGGGAGACCCAGTACTTC. Its protein is CASSGGQGETQYF.